A single sample gave rise to the 5 T cell receptor beta chains below, sequenced in a study of cytomegalovirus exposure and HLA in healthy donors. The method was immunoSEQ multiplex PCR; TCRdb's version includes in-frame clones alone and lacks a portion of them. The sample lists some 79,000 clones, 85% to 95% occurring once. The sequenced sample consisted of PBMCs. Receptors were obtained from a woman under 30 in good health and CMV-seropositive.

With respect to this clone: A read error may account for a junction end that differs from germline. The chain recombines TRBV7-3 with TRBJ2-2; D gene ambiguous. The CDR3 covers 13 residues. The V gene's germline CDR1 is SGHTA and CDR2 FQGTGA. In DNA, the CDR3 is TGTGCCAGCAGTTTAAGGCCGCAGGGGGAGCTGTTTTTT. Translation: CASSLRPQGELFF.

This chain connects TRBV7-9 to TRBJ2-7, with 9 bases identical to TRBD1. This CDR3 region has 16 residues. The junction had 10 bases not matched to a gene; V was cut back by 7 bases and J by 0 bases. Germline assignment: CDR1 SEHNR and CDR2 FQNEAQ (reference sequence). The CDR3 DNA follows: TGTGCCAGCAACCGTCTTGGGACAGGGAACTCCTACGAGCAGTACTTC. It codes for CASNRLGTGNSYEQYF.

V usage is TRBV4-2 and J usage is TRBJ1-1; perhaps TRBD1 as D (5 bases). V was cut by 0 bases and J by 1 base, with 15 bases left in between. The CDR3 is 17 amino acids. Looked up from germline, CDR1 is LGHNA and CDR2 is YNFKEQ. CDR3 loop: CASSQDRAGRWNTEAFF. CDR3 bases: TGTGCCAGCAGCCAAGACAGGGCGGGGAGGTGGAACACTGAAGCTTTCTTT.

This chain connects TRBV6-1 to TRBJ1-5; D gene ambiguous. V lost 6 bases to trimming and J lost 0 bases, with 12 bases between them. This CDR3 region has 15 residues. The V gene's germline CDR1 is MNHNS and CDR2 SASEGT. The CDR3 reads CASSGGFGSNQPQHF. As DNA, the CDR3 is TGTGCCAGCAGCGGAGGATTCGGTAGCAATCAGCCCCAGCATTTT.

The chain combines TRBV13 with TRBJ2-3; 10 bases are shared with TRBD1. This CDR3 spans 15 amino acids. Germline CDR1 reads PRHDT; CDR2 reads FYEKMQ (reference sequence). J lost 3 bases, V lost 5 bases, and 5 bases had no gene match. CDR3 nucleotide sequence: TGTGCCAGCAGCGGACAGGGGGATACGACAGATACGCAGTATTTT. Its protein is CASSGQGDTTDTQYF. The entire variable domain, with the rest obtained from reference TRBV13 and TRBJ2-3, is as follows: AAGVIQSPRHLIKEKRETATLKCYPIPRHDTVYWYQQGPGQDPQFLISFYEKMQSDKGSIPDRFSAQQFSDYHSELNMSSLELGDSALYFCASSGQGDTTDTQYFGPGTRLTVL.